The clone carrying this T cell receptor beta chain was counted a few times. What it binds is not known. Described time point: peripheral blood 6 weeks after treatment start. Locally advanced or metastatic urothelial carcinoma was diagnosed in the patients. Repertoires were generated with immunoSEQ multiplex PCR, while TCRdb's copy carries only in-frame clones and drops some. The sample lists 95,000 to 150,000 clones, 86% occurring once. The sample is drawn from a study of PD-L1 blockade in urothelial cancer. Overall study context: Investigators checked blood 3 weeks (second dose) and 6 weeks after treatment start. Blood-derived samples held a median about 150,000 T cells. Study-wide findings and caveats: In blood at 3 weeks, tumor-associated clones expanded more among patients with durable benefit.

From germline, CDR1 is GTSNPN and CDR2 SVGIG (reference sequence). The CDR3 has 15 residues. Losses at the gene ends were 0 bases for V and 0 bases for J; bases not matched to a gene: 0. The TCR comes from a man aged 45-65 years with urothelial cancer. The sample was PBMCs, taken around atezolizumab (anti-PD-L1) treatment. The chain carries TRBV30 and TRBJ2-2, with 8 nucleotides matching TRBD1. CDR3 sequence reads: CAWSVGQANTGELFF. CDR3 nucleotide sequence: TGTGCCTGGAGTGTGGGACAGGCGAACACCGGGGAGCTGTTTTTT.